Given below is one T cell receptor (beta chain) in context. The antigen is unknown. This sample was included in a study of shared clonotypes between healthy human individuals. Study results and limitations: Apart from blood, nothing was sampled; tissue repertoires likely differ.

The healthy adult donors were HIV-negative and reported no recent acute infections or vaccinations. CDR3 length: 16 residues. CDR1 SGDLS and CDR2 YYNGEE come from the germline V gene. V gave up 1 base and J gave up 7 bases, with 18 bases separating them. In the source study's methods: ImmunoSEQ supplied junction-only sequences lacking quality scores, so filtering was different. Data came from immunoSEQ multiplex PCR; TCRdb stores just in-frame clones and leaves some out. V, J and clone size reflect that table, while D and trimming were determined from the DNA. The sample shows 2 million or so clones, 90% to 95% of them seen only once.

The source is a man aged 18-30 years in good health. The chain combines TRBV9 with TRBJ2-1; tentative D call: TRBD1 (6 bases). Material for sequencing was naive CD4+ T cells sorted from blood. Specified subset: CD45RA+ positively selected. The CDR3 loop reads CASSVKDSLKGNEQFF. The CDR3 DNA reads TGTGCCAGCAGCGTAAAGGACAGTCTTAAGGGAAATGAGCAGTTCTTC. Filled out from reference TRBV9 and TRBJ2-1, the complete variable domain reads DSGVTQTPKHLITATGQRVTLRCSPRSGDLSVYWYQQSLDQGLQFLIQYYNGEERAKGNILERFSAQQFPDLHSELNLSSLELGDSALYFCASSVKDSLKGNEQFFGPGTRLTVL.